These T cell receptor beta chains were read from a single sample in a study of blood T cell repertoires in COVID-19. Method: immunoSEQ multiplex PCR; TCRdb's copy keeps in-frame clones and lacks some. This table holds some 300,000 clones, about 90% found once. The sample consisted of PBMCs or T cells enriched from blood (not recorded which). The receptor source for this set is a woman in her forties or fifties who had been exposed to COVID-19. The CDR3 runs from the conserved cysteine through the conserved F or W. Each record gives: D gene, V gene, CDR3 length, J gene, clone size, CDR3 DNA, CDR3 protein. D genes are given only for firm matches. Size is omitted from some rows. Given values are once, few, many or a class for expanded clones.

TRBD1	TRBV27	18	TRBJ1-2	-	TGTGCCAGCAGCCCCCACTCGAATCCGGGACAGGGGGGTTTAGGCTACACCTTC	CASSPHSNPGQGGLGYTF
-	TRBV24-1	13	TRBJ2-1	-	TGTGCCACCAGTGGAAGGGGTGTGCATGAGCAGTTCTTC	CATSGRGVHEQFF
TRBD1	TRBV4-2	14	TRBJ2-1	-	TGTGCCAGCAGCCCTAATGACAGGGACAATGAGCAGTTCTTC	CASSPNDRDNEQFF
TRBD1	TRBV7-9	16	TRBJ2-2	-	TGTGCCAGCAGCGCCCCGGGACAGGGGAAAACCGGGGAGCTGTTTTTT	CASSAPGQGKTGELFF
-	TRBV29-1	12	TRBJ1-1	-	TGCAGCGTGATTTCGGGGAGGACTGAAGCTTTCTTT	CSVISGRTEAFF
TRBD1	TRBV27	14	TRBJ1-2	-	TGTGCCAGCAGTACACAGGGGGCCGCATATGGCTACACCTTC	CASSTQGAAYGYTF
TRBD1	TRBV5-8	14	TRBJ1-1	-	TGTGCCAGCAGCTTGGGGGACAGTTACACTGAAGCTTTCTTT	CASSLGDSYTEAFF
TRBD1	TRBV11-2	16	TRBJ1-1	-	TGTGCCAGCAGCTTAGGGACAGGGGATATGAACACTGAAGCTTTCTTT	CASSLGTGDMNTEAFF
TRBD2	TRBV4-2	16	TRBJ2-5	-	TGTGCCAGCAGCCAAGATAGCGGGGGCCCCCCAGAGACCCAGTACTTC	CASSQDSGGPPETQYF
-	TRBV9	18	TRBJ2-3	-	TGTGCCAGCAGCGTAGCTAGTGCCCGAGGCCGGGGCACAGATACGCAGTATTTT	CASSVASARGRGTDTQYF
TRBD1	TRBV5-4	15	TRBJ1-6	few	TGTGCCAGCAGGCCCGGGACAGGGGCAAATTCACCCCTCCACTTT	CASRPGTGANSPLHF
-	TRBV3-1/TRBV3-2	18	TRBJ1-3	-	TGTGCCAGCAGCCGTATCCCCAACGGAGGGACCTCTGGAAACACCATATATTTT	CASSRIPNGGTSGNTIYF
-	TRBV13	14	TRBJ2-5	-	TGTGCCAGCAGCTTAGGAGGGGGTCGGGAGACCCAGTACTTC	CASSLGGGRETQYF
-	TRBV28	14	TRBJ1-1	-	TGTGCCAGCAGTTTGTTCCCGGGGAGTACTGAAGCTTTCTTT	CASSLFPGSTEAFF
TRBD2	TRBV3-1/TRBV3-2	15	TRBJ2-7	-	TGTGCCAGCAGCCCAAGCGGGGGGCGCTCCTACGAGCAGTACTTC	CASSPSGGRSYEQYF
TRBD1	TRBV11-2	15	TRBJ2-1	once	TGTGCCAGCAGTAAGGGACAGGGAGTGTACAATGAGCAGTTCTTC	CASSKGQGVYNEQFF
TRBD1	TRBV27	16	TRBJ2-7	-	TGTGCCAGCAGTTTAATTGAGAACAGGGGTTGGGACGAGCAGTACTTC	CASSLIENRGWDEQYF
TRBD1	TRBV5-8	14	TRBJ1-2	-	TGTGCCAGCAGCTTGGACAGGGGAGACTATGGCTACACCTTC	CASSLDRGDYGYTF
-	TRBV13	14	TRBJ1-1	-	TGTGCCAGCAGCTTAGTTCGGGGAGGGACTGAAGCTTTCTTT	CASSLVRGGTEAFF
-	TRBV12-3/TRBV12-4	13	TRBJ1-2	-	TGTGCCAGCAGTCCGAGGGCTAACTATGGCTACACCTTC	CASSPRANYGYTF
-	TRBV10-3	15	TRBJ1-3	-	TGTGCCATCAGTGACGGTTGGAGCTCTGGAAACACCATATATTTT	CAISDGWSSGNTIYF
-	TRBV27	13	TRBJ1-1	-	TGTGCCAGCAGTTTAGGGCTGAACACTGAAGCTTTCTTT	CASSLGLNTEAFF
TRBD1	TRBV5-4	16	TRBJ2-1	once	TGTGCCAGCAGCTCTACCGGGACAGGGATCTCCAATGAGCAGTTCTTC	CASSSTGTGISNEQFF
-	TRBV3-1/TRBV3-2	16	TRBJ2-4	-	TGTGCCAGCAGCCAGCGGACAGAGGTAGCCAAAAACATTCAGTACTTC	CASSQRTEVAKNIQYF